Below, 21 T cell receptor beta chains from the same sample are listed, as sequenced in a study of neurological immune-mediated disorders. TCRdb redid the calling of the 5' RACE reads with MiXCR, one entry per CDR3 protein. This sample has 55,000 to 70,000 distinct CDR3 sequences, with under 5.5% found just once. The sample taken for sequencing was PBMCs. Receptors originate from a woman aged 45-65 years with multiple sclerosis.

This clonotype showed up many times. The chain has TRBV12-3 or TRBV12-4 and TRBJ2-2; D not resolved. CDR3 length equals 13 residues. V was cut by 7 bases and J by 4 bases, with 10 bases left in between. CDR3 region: CASTVHLTGELFF. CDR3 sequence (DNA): TGTGCCAGCACCGTCCACCTCACCGGGGAGCTGTTTTTT.

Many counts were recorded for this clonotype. The CDR3 coding sequence is TGTGCCAGCAGGATAAACAGGGGACTAGCCGAGCAGTTCTTC. Translation: CASRINRGLAEQFF. V is TRBV12-3 or TRBV12-4 and J is TRBJ2-1, with 9 nucleotides matching TRBD2. V was pared by 6 bases and J by 10 bases, with 10 bases of the junction left unmatched. The CDR3 has 14 amino acids.

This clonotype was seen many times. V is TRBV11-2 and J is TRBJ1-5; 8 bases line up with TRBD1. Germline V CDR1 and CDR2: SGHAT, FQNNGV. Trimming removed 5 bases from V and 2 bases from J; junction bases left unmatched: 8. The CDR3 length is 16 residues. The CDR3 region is CASSRETGVGNQPQHF. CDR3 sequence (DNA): TGTGCCAGCAGCCGAGAGACAGGGGTTGGCAATCAGCCCCAGCATTTT.

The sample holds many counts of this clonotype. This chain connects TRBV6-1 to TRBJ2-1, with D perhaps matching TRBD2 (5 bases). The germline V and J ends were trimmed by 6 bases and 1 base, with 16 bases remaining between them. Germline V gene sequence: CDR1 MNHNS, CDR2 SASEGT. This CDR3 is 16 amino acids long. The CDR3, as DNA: TGTGCCAGCAGACCACACGGGGAAGGATCCTACAATGAGCAGTTCTTC. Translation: CASRPHGEGSYNEQFF.

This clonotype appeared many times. The CDR3 nucleotides are TGTGCCAGCAGTCCCCCTTTTGGAAACACCATATATTTT. The encoded protein is CASSPPFGNTIYF. The chain has TRBV28 and TRBJ1-3; no firm D call. Germline CDR1 reads MDHEN; CDR2 reads SYDVKM. This CDR3 contains 13 residues. V lost 5 bases and J 3 bases, leaving 8 bases between the germline ends.

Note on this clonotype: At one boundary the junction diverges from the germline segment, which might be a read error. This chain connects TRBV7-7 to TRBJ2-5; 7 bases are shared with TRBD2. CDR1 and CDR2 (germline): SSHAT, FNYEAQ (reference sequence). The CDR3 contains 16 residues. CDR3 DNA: TGTGCTAGCAGCCCTTCGGCCGCGGGACTAAAAGAGACCCAGTACTTC. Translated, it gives CASSPSAAGLKETQYF.

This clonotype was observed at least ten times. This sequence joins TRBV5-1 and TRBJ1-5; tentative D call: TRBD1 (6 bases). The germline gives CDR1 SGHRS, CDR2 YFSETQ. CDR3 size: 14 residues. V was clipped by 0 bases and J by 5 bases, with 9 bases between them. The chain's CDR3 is CASSLGGPYQPQHF. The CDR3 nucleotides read TGCGCCAGCAGCTTGGGGGGGCCGTATCAGCCCCAGCATTTT.

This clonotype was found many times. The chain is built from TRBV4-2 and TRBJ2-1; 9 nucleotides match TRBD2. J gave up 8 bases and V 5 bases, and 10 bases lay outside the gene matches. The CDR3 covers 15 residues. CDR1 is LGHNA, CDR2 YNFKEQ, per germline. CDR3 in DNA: TGTGCCAGCAGCGGCGCGGGAGCGGGGGGTGATGAGCAGTTCTTC. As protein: CASSGAGAGGDEQFF.

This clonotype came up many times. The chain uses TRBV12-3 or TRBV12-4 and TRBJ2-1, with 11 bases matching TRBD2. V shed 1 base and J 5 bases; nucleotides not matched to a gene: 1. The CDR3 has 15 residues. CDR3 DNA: TGTGCCAGCAGTTTAGGTAGCGGGGGGGACAATGAGCAGTTCTTC. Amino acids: CASSLGSGGDNEQFF.

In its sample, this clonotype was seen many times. CDR3 DNA: TGTGCCACCAGCAGAGATCCGGGAGGGGGAGGCGGACGATATAGCAATCAGCCCCAGCATTTT. The encoded protein is CATSRDPGGGGGRYSNQPQHF. The chain employs TRBV15 and TRBJ1-5; perhaps TRBD1 as D (6 bases). This CDR3 has 21 amino acids. V lost 0 bases to trimming and J lost 0 bases, with 24 bases between them. Germline V gene sequence: CDR1 LNHNV, CDR2 YYDKDF (reference sequence). The full variable domain, completed using reference TRBV15 and TRBJ1-5, is DAMVIQNPRYQVTQFGKPVTLSCSQTLNHNVMYWYQQKSSQAPKLLFHYYDKDFNNEADTPDNFQSRRPNTSFCFLDIRSPGLGDTAMYLCATSRDPGGGGGRYSNQPQHFGDGTRLSIL.

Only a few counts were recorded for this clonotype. In DNA form, the CDR3 reads TGTGCCAGCTCACCACCGGGGGAGGAGACCCAGTACTTC. The encoded protein is CASSPPGEETQYF. The chain recombines TRBV18 with TRBJ2-5, with D perhaps matching TRBD1 or TRBD2 (5 bases each). The V end lost 0 bases, the J end lost 5 bases, and 7 bases lay between the germline ends. From germline, CDR1 is KGHSH and CDR2 LQKENI. This CDR3 region has 13 residues.

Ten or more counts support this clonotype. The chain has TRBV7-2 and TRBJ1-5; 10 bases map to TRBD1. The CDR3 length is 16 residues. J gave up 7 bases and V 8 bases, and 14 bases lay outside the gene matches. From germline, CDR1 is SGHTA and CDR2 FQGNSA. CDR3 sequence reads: CASASSRGQGIQPQHF. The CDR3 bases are TGTGCCAGCGCATCCTCCCGGGGACAGGGGATCCAGCCCCAGCATTTT.

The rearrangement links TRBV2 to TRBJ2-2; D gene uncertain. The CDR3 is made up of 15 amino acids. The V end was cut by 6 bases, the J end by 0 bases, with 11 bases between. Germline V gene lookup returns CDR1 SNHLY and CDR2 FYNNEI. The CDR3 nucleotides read TGTGCCAGCAGCCGGACCCTCGCGAACACCGGGGAGCTGTTTTTT. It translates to CASSRTLANTGELFF.

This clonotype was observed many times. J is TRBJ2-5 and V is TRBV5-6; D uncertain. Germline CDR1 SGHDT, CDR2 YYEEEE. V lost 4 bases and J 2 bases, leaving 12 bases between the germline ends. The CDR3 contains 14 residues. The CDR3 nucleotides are TGTGCCAGCAGCCCCGACATGTTACAAGAGACCCAGTACTTC. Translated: CASSPDMLQETQYF. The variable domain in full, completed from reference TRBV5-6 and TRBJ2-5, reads DAGVTQSPTHLIKTRGQQVTLRCSPKSGHDTVSWYQQALGQGPQFIFQYYEEEERQRGNFPDRFSGHQFPNYSSELNVNALLLGDSALYLCASSPDMLQETQYFGPGTRLLVL.

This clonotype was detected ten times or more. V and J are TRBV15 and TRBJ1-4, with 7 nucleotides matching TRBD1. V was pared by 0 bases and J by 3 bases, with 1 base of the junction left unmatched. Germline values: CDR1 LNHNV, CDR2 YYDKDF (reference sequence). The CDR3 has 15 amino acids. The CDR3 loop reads CATSRDQGANEKLFF. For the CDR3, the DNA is TGTGCCACCAGCAGAGATCAGGGGGCTAATGAAAAACTGTTTTTT.

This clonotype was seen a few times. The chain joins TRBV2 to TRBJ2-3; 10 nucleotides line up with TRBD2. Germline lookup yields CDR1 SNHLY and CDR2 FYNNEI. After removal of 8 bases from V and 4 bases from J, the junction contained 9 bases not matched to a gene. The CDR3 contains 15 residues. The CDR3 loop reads CASERGGPSSDTQYF. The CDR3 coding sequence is TGTGCCAGCGAGCGGGGGGGCCCCTCTTCAGATACGCAGTATTTT.

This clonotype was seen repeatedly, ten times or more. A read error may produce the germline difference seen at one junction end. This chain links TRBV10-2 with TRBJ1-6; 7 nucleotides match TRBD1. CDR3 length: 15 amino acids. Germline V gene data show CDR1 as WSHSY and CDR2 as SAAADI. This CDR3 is CAVGRTGQDNSPLNF. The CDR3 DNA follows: TGCGCCGTAGGACGGACAGGCCAAGATAATTCACCCCTCAACTTT.

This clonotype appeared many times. In nucleotides, the CDR3 is TGCAGTGCTAGAGTAGATACCGGGGGCGGGGGGAACAATGAGCAGTTCTTC. Translating it yields CSARVDTGGGGNNEQFF. The rearrangement links TRBV20-1 to TRBJ2-1; 8 nucleotides align to TRBD2. Germline assignment: CDR1 DFQATT and CDR2 SNEGSKA (reference sequence). Trimming took 1 base from V and 5 from J; bases not matched to a gene: 13. CDR3 length: 17 amino acids.

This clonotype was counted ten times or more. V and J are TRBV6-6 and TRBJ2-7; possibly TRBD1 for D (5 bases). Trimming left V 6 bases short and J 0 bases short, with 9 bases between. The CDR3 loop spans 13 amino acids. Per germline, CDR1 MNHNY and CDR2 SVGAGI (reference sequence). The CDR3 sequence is CASSDSLSYEQYF. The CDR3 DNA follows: TGTGCCAGCAGCGACAGCCTCTCCTACGAGCAGTACTTC.

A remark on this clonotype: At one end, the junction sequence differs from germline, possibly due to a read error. CDR3 amino acids: CASRLAGTGGYEQYF. As DNA, the CDR3 is TGTGCCAGCAGATTGGCCGGGACAGGGGGTTACGAGCAGTACTTC. This sequence joins TRBV5-5 and TRBJ2-7; 11 nucleotides match TRBD1. Germline loops: CDR1 SGHKS, CDR2 YYEKEE (reference sequence). This CDR3 spans 15 amino acids.

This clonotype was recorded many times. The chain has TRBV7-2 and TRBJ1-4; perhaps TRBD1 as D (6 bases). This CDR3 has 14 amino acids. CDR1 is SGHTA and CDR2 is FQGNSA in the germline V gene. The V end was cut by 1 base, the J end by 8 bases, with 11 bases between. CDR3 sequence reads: CASSLGGAGEKLFF. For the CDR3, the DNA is TGTGCCAGCAGCTTAGGGGGGGCAGGGGAAAAACTGTTTTTT.